Sequencing of this TCR beta chain was carried out in a study of blood T cell repertoires in COVID-19. The repertoire was sequenced with immunoSEQ multiplex PCR; TCRdb's copy has only in-frame clones and lacks some. The sample includes some 56,000 clones, 81% of them seen just once. Specimen: peripheral blood. The TCR originated in a woman of 80 years or more with active or convalescent COVID-19.

DNA of the CDR3: TGTGCCAGCAGCCAAGATCTTGCAACAGGAGTGAACTCTGGAAACACCATATATTTT. Translation gives CASSQDLATGVNSGNTIYF. The chain uses TRBV3-1 (or the pseudogene TRBV3-2) and TRBJ1-3; possibly TRBD1 for D (5 bases). V was shortened by 0 bases and J by 0 bases, with 18 bases between the two germline ends. The CDR3 is made up of 19 amino acids. Germline CDR1 reads LGHDT; CDR2 reads YNNKEL (reference sequence).